What follows describes a single TCR beta chain. Its antigen is as yet unknown. Trimming shortened V by 7 bases and J by 2 bases, and 11 bases separated the two germline ends. The germline gives CDR1 WSHSY, CDR2 SAAADI. This CDR3 has 13 residues. The method was immunoSEQ multiplex PCR; TCRdb's version includes in-frame clones alone and lacks a portion of them. In the table there are fewer than 900,000 clones, 89% of which are singletons. As for treatment: over 15 received Ad26.COV2.S at low or high dose, single or two shots; about 5 received placebo; per-sample allocation not given. Sampling took place 63 days after the first vaccine or placebo injection. The sample belongs to a study of Ad26.COV2.S vaccination and SARS-CoV-2 variants. Study in general: In the study, Ad26.COV2.S was injected intramuscularly once, or twice 56 days apart. Study-wide points: An underestimation of total T cell responses may have resulted from the TCR breadth and depth analyses.

The sample was peripheral blood, taken in a trial of Ad26.COV2.S vaccine versus placebo. This clonotype originated in a person between 18 and 65 years old who received the Ad26.COV2.S COVID-19 vaccine or a placebo. V and J are TRBV10-2 and TRBJ2-5, with D possibly matching TRBD2 (5 bases). CDR3 protein: CASTVRGQETQYF. DNA for the CDR3: TGCGCCAGCACTGTCCGGGGACAAGAGACCCAGTACTTC.